This record concerns one T cell receptor (beta chain) sequence. Its antigen is not identified. The sample is drawn from a study of blood T cells in healthy people across ages. Notes on the study in general: Per million T cells, TCR beta diversity dropped about linearly as age rose. Both higher diversity and more naive CD4+ cells marked long-lived donors when set against aged donors. Strong correlation was found linking TCR beta diversity to naive T cell percentage.

Primers used in a second PCR of roughly 7 to 12 cycles were a sample-barcoded 5' primer and a J-beta primer mix. TCRdb re-derived calls from the 5' RACE reads in MiXCR, one entry per CDR3 protein. Among hundreds of thousands of distinct CDR3 sequences listed, 62% were seen once. The CDR3 extends over 16 amino acids. The clonotype comes from a young man in good health. The sequencing input was blood. The rearrangement joins TRBV21-1 to TRBJ2-7; TRBD2 is taken as the D call from the table, unchecked against the DNA. TRBV21-1 corresponds to a pseudogene. DNA for the CDR3: TGTGCCAGCAGCAAAAACGGGAGGGGTGTCCGCGAGGAGCAGTACTTC. Translation: CASSKNGRGVREEQYF.